This is a list of T cell receptor beta chains from one sample in a study of blood T cell repertoires in COVID-19. Data came from immunoSEQ multiplex PCR; TCRdb stores just in-frame clones and leaves some out. The sample contains 100,000 to 150,000 clones, roughly four fifths of which appear only once. Input material: peripheral blood. The receptors derive from a human donor in a cohort sampled during active COVID-19. Both conserved end residues are part of each CDR3. The order of the fields is J gene, V gene, CDR3 protein.

>TRBJ2-5|TRBV19
CASSEQQGAETQYF
>TRBJ1-1|TRBV28
CASSLAGQIGNTEAFF
>TRBJ2-4|TRBV7-9
CASSFGGGSKNIQYF
>TRBJ1-1|TRBV2
CASIPQRDRGGNTEAFF
>TRBJ1-1|TRBV18
CASSPSGNTEAFF
>TRBJ2-7|TRBV2
CASSWDRGHQYEQYF
>TRBJ2-7|TRBV6-5
CASRRGYSYEQYF
>TRBJ2-3|TRBV4-3
CASSQDPLPDTQYF
>TRBJ1-5|TRBV7-2
CASSSQGSNQPQHF
>TRBJ2-3|TRBV6-1
CASSEEDPVVF
>TRBJ2-3|TRBV6-9
CASRKTGDTDTQYF
>TRBJ2-3|TRBV4-1
CASSQTGLAGESTDTQYF
>TRBJ2-7|TRBV5-1
CASSRDGEAWEQYF
>TRBJ2-1|TRBV18
CASSPYLAPGPNEQFF
>TRBJ2-5|TRBV19
CASSPGQGHFETQYF
>TRBJ2-7|TRBV7-9
CASSFEKGADEQYF
>TRBJ2-7|TRBV6-2/TRBV6-3
CASSSRQAGEQYF
>TRBJ2-4|TRBV27
CASSVLASVLAKNIQYF
>TRBJ2-7|TRBV6-5
CASSWGTGGSEQYF
>TRBJ2-7|TRBV4-1
CASSQDRPSYEQYF
>TRBJ2-7|TRBV5-1
CASSLVQGQSPEQYF
>TRBJ1-1|TRBV27
CASSFGGGGHTEAFF
>TRBJ2-3|TRBV11-3
CASSLLVTDTQYF
>TRBJ1-5|TRBV4-1
CASSQEGRASNQPQHF
>TRBJ1-1|TRBV19
CASSSLGGRDTEAFF
>TRBJ2-5|TRBV5-1
CASSVDRGAKETQYF
>TRBJ1-2|TRBV5-4
CASSLEPGYYGYTF
>TRBJ2-2|TRBV3-1/TRBV3-2
CASSPRASGGAGELFF
>TRBJ2-5|TRBV7-2
CASSPRTDFLQYF
>TRBJ2-7|TRBV9
CASSVVAQSYEQYF
>TRBJ2-2|TRBV10-2
CASSGRQGNTGELFF
>TRBJ2-7|TRBV5-4
CASSRRGADYEQYF
>TRBJ1-1|TRBV9
CASSVGTGGIYTEAFF
>TRBJ2-5|TRBV7-8
CASSPSGGGYETQYF
>TRBJ2-7|TRBV5-1
CASSFLTGTGVNEQYF
>TRBJ2-3|TRBV9
CASSPDRGREDTQYF
>TRBJ2-3|TRBV27
CASSSPGGDTQYF
>TRBJ2-3|TRBV7-2
CASSLRSSTDTQYF